The rows below give T cell receptor beta chains drawn from one sample of a study of blood T cell repertoires in COVID-19. Profiled with immunoSEQ multiplex PCR; TCRdb holds only in-frame clones, not every one. The sample lists approximately 250,000 clones, 75% to 90% occurring once. The material sequenced was peripheral blood. The receptors were gathered from a woman between 65 and 79 years old with COVID-19, enrolled during active disease. The CDR3 runs from the conserved cysteine through the conserved F or W. Fields, in order: J gene, clone size, V gene, D gene, CDR3 protein, CDR3 DNA. A D gene is named only where the DNA matches it firmly. Rows may omit the clone size; those that give it use once, few, many or a size class.

j_call: TRBJ1-5
clone_size: -
v_call: TRBV14
d_call: -
cdr3_aa: CASSQSGNQPQHF
cdr3_nt: TGTGCCAGCAGCCAATCCGGCAATCAGCCCCAGCATTTT

j_call: TRBJ1-3
clone_size: -
v_call: TRBV5-1
d_call: TRBD1
cdr3_aa: CASSALQGAGNTIYF
cdr3_nt: TGCGCCAGCAGCGCCCTACAGGGGGCTGGAAACACCATATATTTT

j_call: TRBJ1-1
clone_size: -
v_call: TRBV7-3
d_call: -
cdr3_aa: CASSLTGGLNTEAFF
cdr3_nt: TGTGCCAGCAGCTTAACGGGAGGGTTGAACACTGAAGCTTTCTTT

j_call: TRBJ2-2
clone_size: -
v_call: TRBV7-3
d_call: TRBD2
cdr3_aa: CASSLWRDYQRGESTGELFF
cdr3_nt: TGTGCCAGCAGCTTATGGCGGGACTACCAGCGTGGGGAGAGTACCGGGGAGCTGTTTTTT

j_call: TRBJ2-3
clone_size: -
v_call: TRBV5-1
d_call: TRBD2
cdr3_aa: CASSWTSGGSDTQYF
cdr3_nt: TGCGCCAGCAGCTGGACTAGCGGGGGATCAGATACGCAGTATTTT

j_call: TRBJ1-3
clone_size: -
v_call: TRBV3-1/TRBV3-2
d_call: TRBD1
cdr3_aa: CASSFLTGGLAGNTIYF
cdr3_nt: TGTGCCAGCAGCTTCTTGACAGGGGGCTTAGCTGGAAACACCATATATTTT

j_call: TRBJ1-6
clone_size: -
v_call: TRBV7-9
d_call: TRBD1
cdr3_aa: CASSYRDTGGSPLHF
cdr3_nt: TGTGCCAGCAGCTACAGAGATACAGGGGGGTCACCCCTCCACTTT

j_call: TRBJ1-1
clone_size: -
v_call: TRBV9
d_call: -
cdr3_aa: CASRSEGEAFF
cdr3_nt: TGTGCCAGCAGATCGGAGGGTGAAGCTTTCTTT

j_call: TRBJ1-1
clone_size: -
v_call: TRBV3-1/TRBV3-2
d_call: TRBD1
cdr3_aa: CASSRQGKSEAFF
cdr3_nt: TGTGCCAGCAGCAGACAGGGGAAATCAGAAGCTTTCTTT

j_call: TRBJ2-1
clone_size: -
v_call: TRBV27
d_call: TRBD2
cdr3_aa: CASLKRGSYNEQFF
cdr3_nt: TGTGCCAGTCTTAAGCGGGGCTCCTACAATGAGCAGTTCTTC

j_call: TRBJ2-1
clone_size: -
v_call: TRBV6-2/TRBV6-3
d_call: TRBD2
cdr3_aa: CASSYSGTSVYNEQFF
cdr3_nt: TGTGCCAGCAGTTACTCTGGGACTAGCGTCTACAATGAGCAGTTCTTC

j_call: TRBJ2-2
clone_size: -
v_call: TRBV11-2
d_call: -
cdr3_aa: CASTQRQLTNTGELFF
cdr3_nt: TGTGCCAGCACCCAGAGGCAGTTGACTAACACCGGGGAGCTGTTTTTT

j_call: TRBJ2-2
clone_size: -
v_call: TRBV7-9
d_call: -
cdr3_aa: CASSLGGRGYTGELFF
cdr3_nt: TGTGCCAGCAGCCTAGGCGGTAGGGGGTACACCGGGGAGCTGTTTTTT

j_call: TRBJ2-1
clone_size: once
v_call: TRBV10-3
d_call: TRBD1
cdr3_aa: CALGTGESNEQFF
cdr3_nt: TGTGCCCTGGGGACAGGGGAGAGCAATGAGCAGTTCTTC

j_call: TRBJ2-7
clone_size: -
v_call: TRBV28
d_call: TRBD1
cdr3_aa: CASSTPDRGWSDEQYF
cdr3_nt: TGTGCCAGCAGCACTCCTGACAGGGGATGGTCCGACGAGCAGTACTTC

j_call: TRBJ2-3
clone_size: -
v_call: TRBV5-6
d_call: TRBD1
cdr3_aa: CASSPRTGDWTDTQYF
cdr3_nt: TGTGCCAGCAGCCCTCGGACAGGGGATTGGACAGATACGCAGTATTTT

j_call: TRBJ2-2
clone_size: -
v_call: TRBV4-1
d_call: TRBD2
cdr3_aa: CASTPETSGGASGELFF
cdr3_nt: TGCGCCAGCACCCCCGAGACTAGCGGGGGGGCCTCCGGGGAGCTGTTTTTT

j_call: TRBJ2-3
clone_size: -
v_call: TRBV27
d_call: TRBD2
cdr3_aa: CASSLRGGGYTDTQYF
cdr3_nt: TGTGCCAGCAGTTTACGGGGCGGGGGATACACAGATACGCAGTATTTT

j_call: TRBJ1-1
clone_size: once
v_call: TRBV9
d_call: -
cdr3_aa: CASSLPRDSDLMNTEAFF
cdr3_nt: TGTGCCAGCAGCCTACCGCGGGACTCTGACCTCATGAACACTGAAGCTTTCTTT

j_call: TRBJ2-1
clone_size: -
v_call: TRBV14
d_call: TRBD2
cdr3_aa: CASSQVERGEQFF
cdr3_nt: TGTGCCAGCAGCCAAGTCGAGCGGGGAGAGCAGTTCTTC

j_call: TRBJ2-5
clone_size: -
v_call: TRBV4-1
d_call: -
cdr3_aa: CASSQDRNKETQYF
cdr3_nt: TGCGCCAGCAGCCAAGACAGAAATAAAGAGACCCAGTACTTC

j_call: TRBJ2-1
clone_size: -
v_call: TRBV19
d_call: TRBD2
cdr3_aa: CASSIDSISGGKFF
cdr3_nt: TGTGCCAGTAGTATAGATTCCATTAGCGGGGGCAAGTTCTTC

j_call: TRBJ2-5
clone_size: once
v_call: TRBV7-2
d_call: TRBD1
cdr3_aa: CASSLGGQGVETQYF
cdr3_nt: TGTGCCAGCAGCTTAGGCGGACAGGGGGTGGAGACCCAGTACTTC

j_call: TRBJ2-2
clone_size: -
v_call: TRBV2
d_call: -
cdr3_aa: CASNDRLNTGELFF
cdr3_nt: TGTGCCAGCAATGACAGGTTAAACACCGGGGAGCTGTTTTTT

j_call: TRBJ1-1
clone_size: once
v_call: TRBV14
d_call: TRBD1
cdr3_aa: CASSQDRGQLAAEAFF
cdr3_nt: TGTGCCAGCAGCCAAGACAGGGGGCAACTGGCCGCTGAAGCTTTCTTT

j_call: TRBJ1-2
clone_size: once
v_call: TRBV7-8
d_call: TRBD1
cdr3_aa: CASSLDRGAYYGYTF
cdr3_nt: TGTGCCAGCAGCTTAGACAGGGGAGCCTACTATGGCTACACCTTC

j_call: TRBJ1-1
clone_size: -
v_call: TRBV5-1
d_call: -
cdr3_aa: CASSFGRDKAFF
cdr3_nt: TGCGCCAGCAGCTTTGGCAGGGATAAAGCTTTCTTT

j_call: TRBJ1-2
clone_size: -
v_call: TRBV7-2
d_call: -
cdr3_aa: CASSLPTGLTNYGYTF
cdr3_nt: TGTGCCAGCAGCTTACCCACAGGGCTCACTAACTATGGCTACACCTTC

j_call: TRBJ1-5
clone_size: -
v_call: TRBV2
d_call: -
cdr3_aa: CASSPDRNQPQHF
cdr3_nt: TGTGCCAGCAGCCCTGACAGAAATCAGCCCCAGCATTTT

j_call: TRBJ2-7
clone_size: -
v_call: TRBV5-1
d_call: -
cdr3_aa: CASSQELGRNEQYF
cdr3_nt: TGCGCCAGCAGCCAGGAACTGGGGCGGAACGAGCAGTACTTC

j_call: TRBJ2-2
clone_size: -
v_call: TRBV18
d_call: -
cdr3_aa: CASSPRTAANTGELFF
cdr3_nt: TGTGCCAGCTCACCAAGGACAGCTGCGAACACCGGGGAGCTGTTTTTT

j_call: TRBJ2-7
clone_size: -
v_call: TRBV11-2
d_call: TRBD1
cdr3_aa: CASSSWDRGFDEQYF
cdr3_nt: TGTGCCAGCAGCTCGTGGGACAGGGGTTTCGACGAGCAGTACTTC

j_call: TRBJ1-1
clone_size: few
v_call: TRBV5-6
d_call: TRBD1
cdr3_aa: CASSALQGMAEAFF
cdr3_nt: TGTGCCAGCAGCGCGTTACAGGGGATGGCTGAAGCTTTCTTT

j_call: TRBJ1-2
clone_size: -
v_call: TRBV20-1
d_call: TRBD1
cdr3_aa: CSASGIFTGGGGYTF
cdr3_nt: TGCAGTGCTAGTGGGATCTTTACAGGGGGAGGAGGCTACACCTTC

j_call: TRBJ2-4
clone_size: -
v_call: TRBV6-2/TRBV6-3
d_call: TRBD1
cdr3_aa: CASSYRGTGKNIQYF
cdr3_nt: TGTGCCAGCAGTTACCGCGGGACAGGAAAAAACATTCAGTACTTC

j_call: TRBJ1-1
clone_size: -
v_call: TRBV7-9
d_call: -
cdr3_aa: CASRYDGRDKNTEAFF
cdr3_nt: TGTGCCAGCAGGTACGACGGCAGGGACAAGAACACTGAAGCTTTCTTT

j_call: TRBJ2-7
clone_size: -
v_call: TRBV28
d_call: -
cdr3_aa: CASRAYRVGNEQYF
cdr3_nt: TGTGCCAGCAGGGCCTACAGGGTTGGCAACGAGCAGTACTTC

j_call: TRBJ2-5
clone_size: once
v_call: TRBV15
d_call: -
cdr3_aa: CATSRDPGTRETQYF
cdr3_nt: TGTGCCACCAGCAGAGATCCGGGGACAAGAGAGACCCAGTACTTC

j_call: TRBJ2-1
clone_size: -
v_call: TRBV5-4
d_call: TRBD2
cdr3_aa: CASSPKSGGVSYNEQFF
cdr3_nt: TGTGCCAGCAGCCCTAAGAGCGGGGGGGTCTCCTACAATGAGCAGTTCTTC

j_call: TRBJ2-7
clone_size: -
v_call: TRBV4-1
d_call: TRBD1
cdr3_aa: CASSPWTGKLYEQYF
cdr3_nt: TGCGCCAGCAGCCCGTGGACAGGGAAACTTTACGAGCAGTACTTC

j_call: TRBJ2-1
clone_size: -
v_call: TRBV4-1
d_call: TRBD2
cdr3_aa: CASSQGPAGGKNEQFF
cdr3_nt: TGCGCCAGCAGCCAAGGTCCAGCGGGGGGAAAAAATGAGCAGTTCTTC